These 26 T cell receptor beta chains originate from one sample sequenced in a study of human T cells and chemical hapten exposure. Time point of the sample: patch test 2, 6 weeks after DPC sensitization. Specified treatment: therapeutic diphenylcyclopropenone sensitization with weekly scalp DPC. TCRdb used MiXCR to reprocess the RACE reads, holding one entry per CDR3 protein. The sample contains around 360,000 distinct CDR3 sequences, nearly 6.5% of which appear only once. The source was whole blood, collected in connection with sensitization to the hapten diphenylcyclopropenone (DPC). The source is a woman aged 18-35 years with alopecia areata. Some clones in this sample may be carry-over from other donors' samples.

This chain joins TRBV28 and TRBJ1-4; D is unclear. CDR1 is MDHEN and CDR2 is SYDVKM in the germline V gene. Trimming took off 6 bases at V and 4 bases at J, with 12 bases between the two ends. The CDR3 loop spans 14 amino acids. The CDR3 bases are TGTGCCAGCAGACCTGACGGAGTTAATGAAAAACTGTTTTTT. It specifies CASRPDGVNEKLFF.

CDR3 nucleotides: TGCAGCGTTGTCGCTGGGACTAGCGGACAATTTAGCACAGATACGCAGTATTTT. This gives the protein CSVVAGTSGQFSTDTQYF. V and J are TRBV29-1 and TRBJ2-3; 11 bases map to TRBD2. V lost 4 bases, J lost 0 bases, and 12 bases stayed unmatched. The CDR3 is 18 amino acids. Germline V gene lookup returns CDR1 SQVTM and CDR2 ANQGSEA.

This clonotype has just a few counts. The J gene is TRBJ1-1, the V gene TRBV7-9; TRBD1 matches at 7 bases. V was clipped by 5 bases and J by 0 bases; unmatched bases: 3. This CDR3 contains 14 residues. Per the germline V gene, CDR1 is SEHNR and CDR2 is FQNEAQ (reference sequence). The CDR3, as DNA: TGTGCCAGCAGCGGAGGACAGGTGAACACTGAAGCTTTCTTT. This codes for CASSGGQVNTEAFF.

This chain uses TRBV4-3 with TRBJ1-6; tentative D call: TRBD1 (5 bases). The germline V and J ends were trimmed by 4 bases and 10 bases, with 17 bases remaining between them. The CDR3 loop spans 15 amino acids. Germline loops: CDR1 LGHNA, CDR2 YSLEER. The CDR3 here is CASSPQPGPGSPLHF. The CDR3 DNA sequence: TGCGCCAGCAGCCCCCAGCCGGGGCCCGGATCACCCCTCCACTTT.

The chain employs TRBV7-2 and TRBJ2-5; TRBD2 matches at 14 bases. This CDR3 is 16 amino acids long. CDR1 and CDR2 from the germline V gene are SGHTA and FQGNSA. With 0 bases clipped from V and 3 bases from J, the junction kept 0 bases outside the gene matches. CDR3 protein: CASSLAGLAGEETQYF. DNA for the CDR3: TGTGCCAGCAGCTTAGCGGGACTAGCGGGGGAAGAGACCCAGTACTTC.

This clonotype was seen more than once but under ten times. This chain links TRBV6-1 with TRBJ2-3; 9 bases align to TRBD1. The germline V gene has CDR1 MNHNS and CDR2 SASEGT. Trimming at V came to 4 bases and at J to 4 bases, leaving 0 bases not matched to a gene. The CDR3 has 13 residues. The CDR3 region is CASSGQGADTQYF. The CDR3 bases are TGTGCCAGCAGTGGACAGGGGGCAGATACGCAGTATTTT.

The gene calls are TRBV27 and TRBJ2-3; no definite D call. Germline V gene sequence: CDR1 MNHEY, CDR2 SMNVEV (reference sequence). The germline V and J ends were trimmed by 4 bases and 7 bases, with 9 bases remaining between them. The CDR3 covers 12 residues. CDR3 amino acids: CASSSFRNTQYF. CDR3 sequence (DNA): TGTGCCAGCAGTTCGTTCAGGAATACGCAGTATTTT.

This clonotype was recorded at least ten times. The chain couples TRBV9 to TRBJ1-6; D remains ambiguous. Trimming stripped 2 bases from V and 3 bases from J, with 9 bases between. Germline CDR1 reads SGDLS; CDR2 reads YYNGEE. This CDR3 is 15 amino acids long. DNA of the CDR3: TGTGCCAGCAGCGTGAGGACGGACTATAATTCACCCCTCCACTTT. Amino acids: CASSVRTDYNSPLHF.

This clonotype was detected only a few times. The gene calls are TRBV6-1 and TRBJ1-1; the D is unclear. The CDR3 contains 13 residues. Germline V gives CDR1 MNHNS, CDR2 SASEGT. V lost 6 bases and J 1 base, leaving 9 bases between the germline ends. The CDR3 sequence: CASRDQANTEAFF. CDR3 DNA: TGTGCCAGCAGGGACCAAGCGAACACTGAAGCTTTCTTT.

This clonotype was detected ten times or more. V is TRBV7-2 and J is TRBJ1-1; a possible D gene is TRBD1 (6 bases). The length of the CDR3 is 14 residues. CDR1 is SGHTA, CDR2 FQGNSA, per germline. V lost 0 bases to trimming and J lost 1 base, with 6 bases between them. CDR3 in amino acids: CASSLAQGNTEAFF. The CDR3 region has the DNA TGTGCCAGCAGCTTAGCACAGGGGAACACTGAAGCTTTCTTT.

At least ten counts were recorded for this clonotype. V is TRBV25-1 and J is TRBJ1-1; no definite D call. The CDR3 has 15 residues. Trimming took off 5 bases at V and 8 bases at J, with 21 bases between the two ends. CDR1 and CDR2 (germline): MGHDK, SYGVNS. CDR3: CASSSREAGVSEAFF. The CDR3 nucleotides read TGTGCCAGCAGTTCTAGGGAGGCCGGAGTAAGCGAAGCTTTCTTT.

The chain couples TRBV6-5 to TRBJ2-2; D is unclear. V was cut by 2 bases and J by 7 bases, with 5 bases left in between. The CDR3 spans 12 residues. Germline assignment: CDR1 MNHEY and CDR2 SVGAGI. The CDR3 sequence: CASSYRHGELFF. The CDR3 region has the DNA TGTGCCAGCAGTTACCGGCACGGGGAGCTGTTTTTT.

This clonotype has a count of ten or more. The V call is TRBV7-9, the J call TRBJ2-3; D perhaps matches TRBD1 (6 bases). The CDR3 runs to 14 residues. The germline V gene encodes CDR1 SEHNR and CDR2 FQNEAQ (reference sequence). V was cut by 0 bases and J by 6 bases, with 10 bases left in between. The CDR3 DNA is TGTGCCAGCAGCTTAGCGGGGGCTTCGGATACGCAGTATTTT. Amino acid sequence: CASSLAGASDTQYF. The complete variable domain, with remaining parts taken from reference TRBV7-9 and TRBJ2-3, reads DTGVSQNPRHKITKRGQNVTFRCDPISEHNRLYWYRQTLGQGPEFLTYFQNEAQLEKSRLLSDRFSAERPKGSFSTLEIQRTEQGDSAMYLCASSLAGASDTQYFGPGTRLTVL.

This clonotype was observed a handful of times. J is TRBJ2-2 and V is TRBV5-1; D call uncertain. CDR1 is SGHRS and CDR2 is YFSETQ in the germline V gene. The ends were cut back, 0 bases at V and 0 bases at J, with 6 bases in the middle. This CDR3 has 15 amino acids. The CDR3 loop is CASSLVEPNTGELFF. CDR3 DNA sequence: TGCGCCAGCAGCTTGGTGGAACCGAACACCGGGGAGCTGTTTTTT.

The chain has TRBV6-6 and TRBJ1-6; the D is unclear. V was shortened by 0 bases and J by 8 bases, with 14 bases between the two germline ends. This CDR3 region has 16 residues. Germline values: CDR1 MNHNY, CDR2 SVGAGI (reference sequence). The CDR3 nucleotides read TGTGCCAGCAGTTACTCCCCGGACGGATTAGATTCACCCCTCCACTTT. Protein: CASSYSPDGLDSPLHF.

This CDR3 is CASSFYSGSDTQYF. In nucleotides, the CDR3 is TGTGCCAGCAGCTTCTATAGCGGGTCAGATACGCAGTATTTT. The chain couples TRBV5-5 to TRBJ2-3; 7 bases map to TRBD2. The CDR3 contains 14 residues. Germline CDR1 reads SGHKS; CDR2 reads YYEKEE (reference sequence). The V and J ends lost 2 bases and 4 bases, in that order; junction bases with no gene match: 4.

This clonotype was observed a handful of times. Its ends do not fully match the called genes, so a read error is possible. This CDR3 is CASSYSSGTDTQYF. The CDR3 nucleotides read TGTGCCAGCAGTTACTCTTCTGGCACAGATACGCAGTATTTT. The J gene is TRBJ2-3, the V gene TRBV6-4; D uncertain. This CDR3 is built from 14 residues. Germline V gene sequence: CDR1 MRHNA, CDR2 SNTAGT.

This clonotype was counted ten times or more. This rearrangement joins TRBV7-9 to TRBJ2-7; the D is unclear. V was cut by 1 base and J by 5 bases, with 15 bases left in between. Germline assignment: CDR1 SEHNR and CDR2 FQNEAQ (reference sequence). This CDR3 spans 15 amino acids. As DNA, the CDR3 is TGTGCCAGCAGCTTAGACCATGGTCAGAACAACGAGCAGTACTTC. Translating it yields CASSLDHGQNNEQYF.

The DNA of the CDR3 is TGCGCCAGCAGCTTGGCCCGGGGAGATACGCAGTATTTT. Translated, it gives CASSLARGDTQYF. The chain joins TRBV5-1 to TRBJ2-3, with D possibly TRBD2 on 5 matching bases. Germline CDR1 is SGHRS and CDR2 is YFSETQ. The CDR3 covers 13 residues. V was shortened by 0 bases and J by 5 bases, with 7 bases between the two germline ends.

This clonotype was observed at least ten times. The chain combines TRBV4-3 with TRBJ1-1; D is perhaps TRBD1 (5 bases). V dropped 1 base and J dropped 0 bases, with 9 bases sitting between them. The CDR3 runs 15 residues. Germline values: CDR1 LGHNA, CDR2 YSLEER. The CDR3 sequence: CASSQVQGLNTEAFF. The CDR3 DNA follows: TGCGCCAGCAGCCAAGTGCAGGGTCTGAACACTGAAGCTTTCTTT.

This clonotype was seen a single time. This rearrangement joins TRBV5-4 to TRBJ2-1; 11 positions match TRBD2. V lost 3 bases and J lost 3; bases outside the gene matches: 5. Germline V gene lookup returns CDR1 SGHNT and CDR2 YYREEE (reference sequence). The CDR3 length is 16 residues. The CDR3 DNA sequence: TGTGCCAGCAGCTCCCGGACTAGCGGGTACTACAATGAGCAGTTCTTC. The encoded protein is CASSSRTSGYYNEQFF.

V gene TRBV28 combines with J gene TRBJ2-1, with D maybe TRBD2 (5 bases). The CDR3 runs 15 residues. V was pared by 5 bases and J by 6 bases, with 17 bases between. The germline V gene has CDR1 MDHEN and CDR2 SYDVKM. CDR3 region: CASSPSGWRPNEQFF. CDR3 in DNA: TGTGCCAGCAGTCCGTCGGGGTGGCGCCCCAATGAGCAGTTCTTC.

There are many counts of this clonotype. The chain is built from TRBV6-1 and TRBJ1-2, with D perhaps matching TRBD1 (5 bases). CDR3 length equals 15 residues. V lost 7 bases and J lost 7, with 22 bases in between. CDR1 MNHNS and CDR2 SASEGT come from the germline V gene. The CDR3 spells CASNLEGLGSGGYTF. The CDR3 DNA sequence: TGTGCCAGCAATCTAGAGGGGCTGGGGTCCGGTGGCTACACCTTC.

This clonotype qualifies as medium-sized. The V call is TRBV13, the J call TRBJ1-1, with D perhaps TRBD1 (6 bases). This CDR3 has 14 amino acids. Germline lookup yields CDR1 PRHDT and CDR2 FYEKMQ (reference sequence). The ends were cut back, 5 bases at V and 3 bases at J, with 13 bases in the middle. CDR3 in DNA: TGTGCCAGCAGCGATGGGGGCGTAGACACTGAAGCTTTCTTT. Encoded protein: CASSDGGVDTEAFF.

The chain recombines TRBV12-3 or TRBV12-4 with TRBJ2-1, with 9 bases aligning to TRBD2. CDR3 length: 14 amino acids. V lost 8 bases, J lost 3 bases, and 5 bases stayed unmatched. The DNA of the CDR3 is TGTGCCAGCGGGGCGGGGGGGATCTACAATGAGCAGTTCTTC. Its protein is CASGAGGIYNEQFF.

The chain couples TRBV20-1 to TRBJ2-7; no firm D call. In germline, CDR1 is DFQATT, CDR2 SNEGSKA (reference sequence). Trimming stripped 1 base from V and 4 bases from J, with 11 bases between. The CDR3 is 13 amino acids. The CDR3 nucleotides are TGCAGTGCTAGAGGCAGGTCCGCTTACGAGCAGTACTTC. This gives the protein CSARGRSAYEQYF.